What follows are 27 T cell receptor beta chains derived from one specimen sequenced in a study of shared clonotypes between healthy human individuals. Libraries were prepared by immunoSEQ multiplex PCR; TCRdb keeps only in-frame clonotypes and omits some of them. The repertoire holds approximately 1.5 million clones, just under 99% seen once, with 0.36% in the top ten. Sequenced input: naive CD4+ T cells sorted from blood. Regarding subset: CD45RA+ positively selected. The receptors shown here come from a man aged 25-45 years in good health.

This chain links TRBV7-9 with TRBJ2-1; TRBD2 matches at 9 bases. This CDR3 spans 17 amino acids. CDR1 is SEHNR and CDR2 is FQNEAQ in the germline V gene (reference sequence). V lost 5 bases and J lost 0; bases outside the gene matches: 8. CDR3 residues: CASSPQREARSYNEQFF. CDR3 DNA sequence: TGTGCCAGCAGCCCTCAGCGGGAGGCCCGCTCCTACAATGAGCAGTTCTTC.

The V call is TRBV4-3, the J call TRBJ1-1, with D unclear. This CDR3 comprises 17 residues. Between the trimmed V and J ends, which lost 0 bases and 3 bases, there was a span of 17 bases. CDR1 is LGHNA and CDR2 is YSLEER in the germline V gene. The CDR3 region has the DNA TGCGCCAGCAGCCAAGATTTGTCCCGGATAAGGGACACTGAAGCTTTCTTT. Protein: CASSQDLSRIRDTEAFF.

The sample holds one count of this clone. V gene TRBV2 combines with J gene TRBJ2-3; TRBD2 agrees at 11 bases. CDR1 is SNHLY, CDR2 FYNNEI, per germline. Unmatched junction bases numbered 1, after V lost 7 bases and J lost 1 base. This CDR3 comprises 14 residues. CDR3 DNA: TGTGCCAGCAAGGGACTAGCGGGCACAGATACGCAGTATTTT. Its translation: CASKGLAGTDTQYF.

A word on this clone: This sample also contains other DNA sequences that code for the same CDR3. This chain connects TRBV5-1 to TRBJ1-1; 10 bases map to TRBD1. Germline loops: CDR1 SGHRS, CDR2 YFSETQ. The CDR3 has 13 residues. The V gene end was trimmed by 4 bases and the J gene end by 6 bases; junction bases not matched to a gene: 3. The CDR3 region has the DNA TGCGCCAGCAGCCCCGGGACAGGGGCTGAAGCTTTCTTT. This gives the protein CASSPGTGAEAFF.

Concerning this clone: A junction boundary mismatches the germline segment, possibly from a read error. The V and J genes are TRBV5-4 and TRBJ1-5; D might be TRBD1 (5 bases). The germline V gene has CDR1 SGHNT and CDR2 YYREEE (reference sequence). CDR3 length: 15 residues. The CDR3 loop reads CASSHPLNRNRPQHF. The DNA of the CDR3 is TGTGCCAGCAGCCACCCACTGAACAGGAATCGGCCCCAGCATTTT.

The CDR3 loop reads CASSPGTQAYNEQFF. CDR3 DNA: TGTGCCAGCAGCCCGGGGACCCAGGCTTACAATGAGCAGTTCTTC. The chain has TRBV7-9 and TRBJ2-1, with D perhaps matching TRBD1 or TRBD2 (5 bases each). V was cut by 5 bases and J by 4 bases, with 15 bases left in between. Germline lookup yields CDR1 SEHNR and CDR2 FQNEAQ (reference sequence). The CDR3 has 15 residues.

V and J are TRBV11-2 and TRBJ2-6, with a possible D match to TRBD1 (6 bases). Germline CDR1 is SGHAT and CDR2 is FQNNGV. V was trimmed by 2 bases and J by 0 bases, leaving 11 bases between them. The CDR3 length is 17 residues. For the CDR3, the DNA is TGTGCCAGCAGCTTATTGGCAGGGGACTCTGGGGCCAACGTCCTGACTTTC. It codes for CASSLLAGDSGANVLTF. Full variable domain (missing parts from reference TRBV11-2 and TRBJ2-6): EAGVAQSPRYKIIEKRQSVAFWCNPISGHATLYWYQQILGQGPKLLIQFQNNGVVDDSQLPKDRFSAERLKGVDSTLKIQPAKLEDSAVYLCASSLLAGDSGANVLTFGAGSRLTVL.

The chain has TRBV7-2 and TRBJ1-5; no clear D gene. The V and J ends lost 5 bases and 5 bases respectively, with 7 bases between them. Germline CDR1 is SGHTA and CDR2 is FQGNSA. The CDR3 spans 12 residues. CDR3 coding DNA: TGTGCCAGCAGCCCAGATTATCAGCCCCAGCATTTT. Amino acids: CASSPDYQPQHF.

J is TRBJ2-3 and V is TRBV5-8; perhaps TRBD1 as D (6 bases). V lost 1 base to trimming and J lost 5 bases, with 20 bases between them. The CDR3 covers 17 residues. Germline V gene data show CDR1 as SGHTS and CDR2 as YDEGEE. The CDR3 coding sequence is TGTGCCAGCAGCTTGATGGACCTCACAGGGAACGGAGATACGCAGTATTTT. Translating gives CASSLMDLTGNGDTQYF.

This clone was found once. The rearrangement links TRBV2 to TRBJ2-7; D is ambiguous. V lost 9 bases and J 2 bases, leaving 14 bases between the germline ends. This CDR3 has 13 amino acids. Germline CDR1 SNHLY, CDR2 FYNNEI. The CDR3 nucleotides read TGTGCCAGTCGAGAGCAGAAGCCCTACGAGCAGTACTTC. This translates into CASREQKPYEQYF.

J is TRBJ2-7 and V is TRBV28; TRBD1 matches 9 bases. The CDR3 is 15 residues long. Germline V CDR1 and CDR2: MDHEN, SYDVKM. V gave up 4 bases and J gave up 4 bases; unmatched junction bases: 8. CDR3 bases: TGTGCCAGCAGTTACCGGGACAGGGAAAAATACGAGCAGTACTTC. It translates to CASSYRDREKYEQYF. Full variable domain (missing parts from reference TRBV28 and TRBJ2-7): DVKVTQSSRYLVKRTGEKVFLECVQDMDHENMFWYRQDPGLGLRLIYFSYDVKMKEKGDIPEGYSVSREKKERFSLILESASTNQTSMYLCASSYRDREKYEQYFGPGTRLTVT.

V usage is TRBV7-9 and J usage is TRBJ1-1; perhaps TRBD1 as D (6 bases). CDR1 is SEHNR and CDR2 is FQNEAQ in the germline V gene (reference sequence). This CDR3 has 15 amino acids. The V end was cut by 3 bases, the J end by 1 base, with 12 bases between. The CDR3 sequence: CASSFSGQRNTEAFF. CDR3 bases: TGTGCCAGCAGCTTTTCCGGACAGCGGAACACTGAAGCTTTCTTT.

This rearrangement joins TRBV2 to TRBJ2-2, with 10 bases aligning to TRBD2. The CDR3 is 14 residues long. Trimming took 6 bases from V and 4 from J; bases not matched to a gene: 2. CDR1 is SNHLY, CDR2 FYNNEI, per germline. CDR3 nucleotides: TGTGCCAGCAGGAGACTAGCGGGCACCGGGGAGCTGTTTTTT. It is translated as CASRRLAGTGELFF.

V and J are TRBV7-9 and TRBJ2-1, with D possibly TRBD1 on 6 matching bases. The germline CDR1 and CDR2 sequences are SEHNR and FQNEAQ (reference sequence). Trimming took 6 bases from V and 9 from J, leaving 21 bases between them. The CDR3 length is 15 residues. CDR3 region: CASSSSPDSGTEQFF. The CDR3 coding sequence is TGTGCCAGCAGTTCTTCACCGGACAGCGGCACTGAGCAGTTCTTC.

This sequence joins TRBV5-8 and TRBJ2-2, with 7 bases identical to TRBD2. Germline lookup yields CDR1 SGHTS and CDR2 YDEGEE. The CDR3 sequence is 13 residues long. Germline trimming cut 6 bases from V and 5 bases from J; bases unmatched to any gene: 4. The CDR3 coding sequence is TGTGCCAGCAAACTAGCGAGTACCGGGGAGCTGTTTTTT. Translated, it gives CASKLASTGELFF.

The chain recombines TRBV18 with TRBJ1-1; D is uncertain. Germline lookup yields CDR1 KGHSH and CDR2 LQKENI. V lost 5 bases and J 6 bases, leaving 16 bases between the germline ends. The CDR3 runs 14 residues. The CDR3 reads CASSRSTREAEAFF. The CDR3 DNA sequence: TGTGCCAGCTCAAGGTCCACTCGCGAGGCTGAAGCTTTCTTT.

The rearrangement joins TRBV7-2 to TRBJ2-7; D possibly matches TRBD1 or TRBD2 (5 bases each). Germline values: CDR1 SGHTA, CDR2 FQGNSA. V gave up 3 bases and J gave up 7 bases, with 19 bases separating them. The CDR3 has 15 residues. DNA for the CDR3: TGTGCCAGCAGCTTCGGGGCAAATCCTGGTGGGGAGCAGTACTTC. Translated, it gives CASSFGANPGGEQYF.

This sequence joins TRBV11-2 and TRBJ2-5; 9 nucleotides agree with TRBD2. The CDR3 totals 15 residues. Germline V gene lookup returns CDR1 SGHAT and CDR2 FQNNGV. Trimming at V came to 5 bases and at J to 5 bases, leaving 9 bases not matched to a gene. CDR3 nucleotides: TGTGCCAGCAGCGAGGGCGGGAGGGTCGGTGAGACCCAGTACTTC. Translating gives CASSEGGRVGETQYF.

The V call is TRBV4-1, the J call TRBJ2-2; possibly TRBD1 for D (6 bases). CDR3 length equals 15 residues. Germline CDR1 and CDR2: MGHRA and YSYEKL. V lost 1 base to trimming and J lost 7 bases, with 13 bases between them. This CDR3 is CASSQGQGTIGELFF. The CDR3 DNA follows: TGCGCCAGCAGCCAAGGCCAGGGGACGATCGGGGAGCTGTTTTTT.

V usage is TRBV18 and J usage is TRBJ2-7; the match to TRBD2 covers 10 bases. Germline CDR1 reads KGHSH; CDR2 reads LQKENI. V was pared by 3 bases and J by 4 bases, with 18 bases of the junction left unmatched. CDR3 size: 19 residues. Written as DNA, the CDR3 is TGTGCCAGCTCACCTCTTGGTGCTAGCGGGAGTGGGGCTCATTACGAGCAGTACTTC. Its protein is CASSPLGASGSGAHYEQYF.

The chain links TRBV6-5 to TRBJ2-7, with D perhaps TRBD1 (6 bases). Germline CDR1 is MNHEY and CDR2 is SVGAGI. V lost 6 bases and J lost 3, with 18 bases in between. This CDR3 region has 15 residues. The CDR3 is CASRVQGRSGYEQYF. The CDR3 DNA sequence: TGTGCCAGCAGGGTACAGGGACGATCCGGCTACGAGCAGTACTTC.

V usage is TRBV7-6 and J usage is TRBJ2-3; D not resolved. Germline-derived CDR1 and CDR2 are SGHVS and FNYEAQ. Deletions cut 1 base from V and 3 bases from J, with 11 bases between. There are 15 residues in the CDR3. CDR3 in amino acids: CASSLEAGRTDTQYF. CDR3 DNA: TGTGCCAGCAGCTTAGAGGCCGGACGAACAGATACGCAGTATTTT.

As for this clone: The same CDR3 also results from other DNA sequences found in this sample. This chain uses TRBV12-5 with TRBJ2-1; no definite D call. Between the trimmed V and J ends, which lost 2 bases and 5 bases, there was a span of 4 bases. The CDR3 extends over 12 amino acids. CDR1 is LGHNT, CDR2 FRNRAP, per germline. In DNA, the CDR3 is TGTGCTAGTGGTTTGAGAGACAATGAGCAGTTCTTC. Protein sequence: CASGLRDNEQFF.

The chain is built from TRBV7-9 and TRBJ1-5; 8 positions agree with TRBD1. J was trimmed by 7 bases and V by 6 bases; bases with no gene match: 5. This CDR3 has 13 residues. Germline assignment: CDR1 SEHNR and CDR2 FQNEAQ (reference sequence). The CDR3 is CASSTRGRQPQHF. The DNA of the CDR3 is TGTGCCAGCAGTACCAGGGGGCGGCAGCCCCAGCATTTT.

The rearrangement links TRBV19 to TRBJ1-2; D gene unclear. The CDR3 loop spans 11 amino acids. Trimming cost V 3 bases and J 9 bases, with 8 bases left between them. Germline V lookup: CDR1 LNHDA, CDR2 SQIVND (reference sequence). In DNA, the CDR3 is TGTGCCAGTAGTATCGTTGGTCGCTACACCTTC. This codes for CASSIVGRYTF.

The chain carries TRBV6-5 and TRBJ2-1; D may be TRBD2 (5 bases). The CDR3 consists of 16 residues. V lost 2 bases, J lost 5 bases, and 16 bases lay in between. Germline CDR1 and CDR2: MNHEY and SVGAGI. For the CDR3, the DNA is TGTGCCAGCAGTTACCGAAGCGGTTTTGCCAACAATGAGCAGTTCTTC. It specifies CASSYRSGFANNEQFF.

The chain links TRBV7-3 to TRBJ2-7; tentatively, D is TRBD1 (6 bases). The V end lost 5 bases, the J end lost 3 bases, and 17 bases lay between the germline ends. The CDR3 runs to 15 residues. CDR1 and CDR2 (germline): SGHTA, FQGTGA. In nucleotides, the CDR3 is TGTGCCAGCAGCCCCGGGCCAGGGGCCTTCTACGAGCAGTACTTC. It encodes CASSPGPGAFYEQYF.